Presented here are 3 T cell receptor beta chains from one specimen sequenced in a study of CD8+CD57+ T cells in acquired aplastic anemia. Patients picked for sequencing had shown CD8+CD57+ cell expansion detected by flow cytometry. TCR beta VDJ and CDR3 were profiled, and genomic DNA was the template. TCRdb redid the calling of the reads with MiXCR, one entry per CDR3 protein. The sample has approximately 200,000 distinct CDR3 sequences; less than 60% are singletons. Material: sorted CD4+, CD8+, or CD8+CD57+ T cells (not recorded which) from PBMCs. The receptor source for this set is a human donor with aplastic anemia.

This clonotype was observed many times. The chain couples TRBV4-1 to TRBJ2-2; the D gene is possibly TRBD1 (5 bases). CDR1 and CDR2 (germline): MGHRA, YSYEKL. This CDR3 comprises 16 residues. Between the trimmed V and J ends, which lost 2 bases and 2 bases, there was a span of 12 bases. CDR3 DNA: TGCGCCAGCAGCCAAAGGGGTTTCCCCAACACCGGGGAGCTGTTTTTT. It translates to CASSQRGFPNTGELFF.

This clonotype was observed a single time. V gene TRBV7-8 combines with J gene TRBJ2-1; D is perhaps TRBD2 (6 bases). Germline-derived CDR1 and CDR2 are SGHVS and FQNEAQ. CDR3 size: 14 residues. V lost 9 bases, J lost 9 bases, and 21 bases lay in between. This CDR3 reads CASSRKDVGGEQFF. The DNA of the CDR3 is TGTGCCAGTAGTAGGAAGGACGTGGGGGGTGAGCAGTTCTTC.

The chain carries TRBV12-3 or TRBV12-4 and TRBJ1-4; the match to TRBD1 covers 9 bases. This CDR3 has 15 residues. After removal of 7 bases from V and 3 bases from J, the junction contained 6 bases not matched to a gene. DNA of the CDR3: TGTGCCAGCACATTACAGGGGGCGGCTAATGAAAAACTGTTTTTT. Encoded protein: CASTLQGAANEKLFF.